Reported below is one T cell receptor beta chain. Its antigen is as yet unknown. This sample is part of a study of T cell repertoires in cytomegalovirus infection. General study results and limits: CMV-specific HLA-C-restricted TCR beta clonotypes dominated the ex vivo response.

TCRdb reprocessed the reads via MiXCR and lists one record per CDR3 protein. The sample has 500,000 to 600,000 distinct CDR3 sequences, about 15% seen once. Germline assignment: CDR1 DFQATT and CDR2 SNEGSKA (reference sequence). CDR3 length: 16 residues. The V gene end was trimmed by 3 bases and the J gene end by 2 bases; junction bases not matched to a gene: 4. The gene calls are TRBV20-1 and TRBJ2-1; 13 bases map to TRBD2. The TCR was taken from a human donor in good health (CMV status not recorded). Some clones in this sample may be carry-over from other donors' samples. The sequencing input was CD8+ T cells from PBMCs. Here the CDR3 reads CSASWGLAGPYNEQFF. CDR3 sequence (DNA): TGCAGTGCTAGCTGGGGACTAGCGGGACCCTACAATGAGCAGTTCTTC.